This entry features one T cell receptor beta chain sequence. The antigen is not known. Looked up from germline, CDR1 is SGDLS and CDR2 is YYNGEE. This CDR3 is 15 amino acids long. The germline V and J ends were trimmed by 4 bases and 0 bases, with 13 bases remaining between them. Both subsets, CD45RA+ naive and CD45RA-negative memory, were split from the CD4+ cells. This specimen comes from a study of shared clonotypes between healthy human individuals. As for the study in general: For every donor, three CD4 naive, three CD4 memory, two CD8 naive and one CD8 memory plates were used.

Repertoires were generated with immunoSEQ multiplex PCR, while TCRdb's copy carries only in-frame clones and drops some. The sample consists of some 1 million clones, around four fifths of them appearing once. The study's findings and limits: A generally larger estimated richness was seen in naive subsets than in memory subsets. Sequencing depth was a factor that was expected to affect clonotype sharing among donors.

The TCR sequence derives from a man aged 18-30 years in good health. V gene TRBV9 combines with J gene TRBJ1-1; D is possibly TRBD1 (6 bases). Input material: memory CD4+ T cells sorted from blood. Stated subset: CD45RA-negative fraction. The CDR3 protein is CASSPRDRLNTEAFF. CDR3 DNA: TGTGCCAGCAGCCCCAGAGACAGGTTGAACACTGAAGCTTTCTTT.